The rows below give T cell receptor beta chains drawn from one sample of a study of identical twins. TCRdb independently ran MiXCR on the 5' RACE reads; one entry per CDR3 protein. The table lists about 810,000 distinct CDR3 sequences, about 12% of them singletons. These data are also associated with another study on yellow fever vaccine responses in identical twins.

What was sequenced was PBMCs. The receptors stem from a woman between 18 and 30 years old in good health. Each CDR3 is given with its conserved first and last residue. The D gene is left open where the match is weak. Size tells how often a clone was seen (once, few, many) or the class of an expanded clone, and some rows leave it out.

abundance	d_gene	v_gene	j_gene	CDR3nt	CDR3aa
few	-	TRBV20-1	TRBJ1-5	TGCAGTGCTAGAGTCCCCGGGGTCGGGAGCAATCAGCCCCAGCATTTT	CSARVPGVGSNQPQHF
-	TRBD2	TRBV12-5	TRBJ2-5	TGTGCTAGTGGGCCCGGGACTAGCGGGAGAAAACAAGAGACCCAGTACTTC	CASGPGTSGRKQETQYF
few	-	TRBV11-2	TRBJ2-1	TGTGCCAGCAGCTTTTTTGGGGCGGTCTTTAACAATGAGCAGTTCTTC	CASSFFGAVFNNEQFF
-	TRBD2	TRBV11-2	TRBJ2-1	TGTGCCAGCAGCGAGACTAGCGGGGGGCTATTGGGTGAGCAGTTCTTC	CASSETSGGLLGEQFF
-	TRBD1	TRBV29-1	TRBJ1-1	TGCAGCGTTGTAGATGTGGGACAGAAAACTGAAGCTTTCTTT	CSVVDVGQKTEAFF
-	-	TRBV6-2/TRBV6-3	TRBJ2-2	TGTGCCAGCAGAGTGCCCGGGGAGCTGTTTTTT	CASRVPGELFF
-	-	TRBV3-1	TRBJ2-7	TGTGCCAGCAGCCAAGGGGGTCGGGCAGGAGAGCAGTACTTC	CASSQGGRAGEQYF
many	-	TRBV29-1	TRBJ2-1	TGCAGCGTGGAGAGGTCCTACAATGAGCAGTTCTTC	CSVERSYNEQFF
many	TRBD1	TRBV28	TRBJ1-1	TGTGCCAGCCTCCTACAGGGGCCGAACACTGAAGCTTTCTTT	CASLLQGPNTEAFF
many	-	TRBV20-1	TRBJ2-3	TGCAGTGCTAGAGATCTCGCTAACCCCCACATGCGTGACACAGATACGCAGTATTTT	CSARDLANPHMRDTDTQYF
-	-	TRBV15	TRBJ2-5	TGTGCCACCAGCAGAGAAAATAGGATCGAGACCCAGTACTTC	CATSRENRIETQYF
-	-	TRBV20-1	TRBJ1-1	TGCAGTGCTAGACCAGGACGAAACACTGAAGCTTTCTTT	CSARPGRNTEAFF
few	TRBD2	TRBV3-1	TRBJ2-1	TGTGCCAGCAGCCAACCCTCAGCGGGAGGGCCGATAAATGAGCAGTTCTTC	CASSQPSAGGPINEQFF
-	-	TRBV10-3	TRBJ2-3	TGTGCCATCAAGGAAGGCCCCACAGATACGCAGTATTTT	CAIKEGPTDTQYF
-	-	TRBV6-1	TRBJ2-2	TGTGCCAGCAGTCAGGGCTTCCTCGGCACCGGGGAGCTGTTTTTT	CASSQGFLGTGELFF
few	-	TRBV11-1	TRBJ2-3	TGTGCCAGCAGCCGGAGGGCGGGGAACACAGATACGCAGTATTTT	CASSRRAGNTDTQYF
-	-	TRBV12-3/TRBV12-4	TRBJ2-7	TGTGCCAGCAGTTTTGGACACTCTAACGAGCAGTACTTC	CASSFGHSNEQYF
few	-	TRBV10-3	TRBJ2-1	TGTGCCGTTTCCGATAGCGCCCTGTTGAATGAGCAGTTCTTC	CAVSDSALLNEQFF
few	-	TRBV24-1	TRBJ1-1	TGTGCCACCAGTGCTGGGGCCTGGAACACTGAAGCTTTCTTT	CATSAGAWNTEAFF
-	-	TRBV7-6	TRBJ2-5	TGTGCCAGCAGCTTGGGGACCGTCCTAAGGGAGACCCAGTACTTC	CASSLGTVLRETQYF
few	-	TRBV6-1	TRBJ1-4	TGTGCCAGCAGTGGTACGTCGGGTGAAAAACTGTTTTTT	CASSGTSGEKLFF
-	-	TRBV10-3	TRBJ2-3	TGTGCCATCAGCCCCAGGACAACAGATACGCAGTATTTT	CAISPRTTDTQYF
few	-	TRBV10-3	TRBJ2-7	TGTGCCATCAGCCCCAGGGAAAGCTCCTACGAGCAGTACTTC	CAISPRESSYEQYF
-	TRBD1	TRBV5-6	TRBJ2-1	TGTGCCAGCAGCGGCCCCGTGACAGGGACCTACAATGAGCAGTTCTTC	CASSGPVTGTYNEQFF
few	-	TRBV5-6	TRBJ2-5	TGTGCCAGCAGCTTCGGGGGACAGTACCAAGAGACCCAGTACTTC	CASSFGGQYQETQYF
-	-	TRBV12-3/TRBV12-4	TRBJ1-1	TGTGCCAGCAGTTACACCGGGGGCTACACTGAAGCTTTCTTT	CASSYTGGYTEAFF
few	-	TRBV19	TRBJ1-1	TGTGCCAGTAGTTTGAGAGGGTTATCGAACACTGAAGCTTTCTTT	CASSLRGLSNTEAFF
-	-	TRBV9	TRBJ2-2	TGTGCCAGCAGCGTAGGGTTGGGGAGGAAGAACACCGGGGAGCTGTTTTTT	CASSVGLGRKNTGELFF
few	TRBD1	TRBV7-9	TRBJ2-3	TGTGCCAGCAGCTTATTCGGGACAGGGCAAGATACGCAGTATTTT	CASSLFGTGQDTQYF
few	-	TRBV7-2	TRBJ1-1	TGTGCCAGCAACACACAGCGGAACACTGAAGCTTTCTTT	CASNTQRNTEAFF